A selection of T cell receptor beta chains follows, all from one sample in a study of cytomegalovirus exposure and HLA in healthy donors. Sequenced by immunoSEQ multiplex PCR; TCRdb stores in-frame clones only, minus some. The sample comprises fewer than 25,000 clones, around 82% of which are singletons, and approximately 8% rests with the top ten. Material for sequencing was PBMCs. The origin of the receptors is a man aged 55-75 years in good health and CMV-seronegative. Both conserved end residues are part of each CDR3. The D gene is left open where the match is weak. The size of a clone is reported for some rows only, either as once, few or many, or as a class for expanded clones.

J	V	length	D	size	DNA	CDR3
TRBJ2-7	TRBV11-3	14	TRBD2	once	TGTGCCAGCAGCTTAACGGGAGGGCCCGCCGAGCAGTACTTC	CASSLTGGPAEQYF
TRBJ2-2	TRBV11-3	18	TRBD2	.	TGTGCCAGCAGCTTAAGATTCTCCGGGACTAGGGGAGGCGGGGAGCTGTTTTTT	CASSLRFSGTRGGGELFF
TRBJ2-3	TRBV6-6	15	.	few	TGTGCCAGCAGTTATCACAGGGTAGGGACAGATACGCAGTATTTT	CASSYHRVGTDTQYF
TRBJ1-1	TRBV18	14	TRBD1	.	TGTGCCAGCTTACAGGACAGGGAGAACACTGAAGCTTTCTTT	CASLQDRENTEAFF
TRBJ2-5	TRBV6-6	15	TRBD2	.	TGTGCCAGCCTTCCTAGCGGGAGGGGTGGAGAGACCCAGTACTTC	CASLPSGRGGETQYF
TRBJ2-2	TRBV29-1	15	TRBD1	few	TGCAGCGTCCGGGCGGACAGGGGGCAAACCGGGGAGCTGTTTTTT	CSVRADRGQTGELFF
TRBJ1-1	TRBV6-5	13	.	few	TGTGCCAGCACCAGATCCCGGAACACTGAAGCTTTCTTT	CASTRSRNTEAFF
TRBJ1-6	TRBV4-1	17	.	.	TGCGCCAGCAGCCCGAGACAGTCGGGGGGTATTGATTCACCCCTCCACTTT	CASSPRQSGGIDSPLHF
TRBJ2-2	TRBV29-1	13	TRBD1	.	TGCAGCGTTACAGGGGGCATAACCGGGGAGCTGTTTTTT	CSVTGGITGELFF
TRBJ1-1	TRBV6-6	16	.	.	TGTGCCAGCAGTTACTCTACGGGGGGGCCGAACACTGAAGCTTTCTTT	CASSYSTGGPNTEAFF
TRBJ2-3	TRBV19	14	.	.	TGTGCCAGTAGAATCGGCGGGACCACAGATACGCAGTATTTT	CASRIGGTTDTQYF
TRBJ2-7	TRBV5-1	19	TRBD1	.	TGCGCCAGCAGCGGAGGCGGGACAGGGTCGAACGCCGCCCTTTACGAGCAGTACTTC	CASSGGGTGSNAALYEQYF
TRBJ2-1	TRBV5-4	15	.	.	TGTGCCAGCAGACTAGGGGGGGGTACCTACAATGAGCAGTTCTTC	CASRLGGGTYNEQFF
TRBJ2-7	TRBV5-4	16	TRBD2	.	TGTGCCAGCAGCCCGCTTCTAGCGGGAGGGCCCTTCGAGCAGTACTTC	CASSPLLAGGPFEQYF
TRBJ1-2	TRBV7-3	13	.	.	TGTGCCAGCAGCTTAACACAGGGTTATGGCTACACCTTC	CASSLTQGYGYTF
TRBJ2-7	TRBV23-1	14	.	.	TGCGCCAGCAGTCAATCCTACAGGAGTTACGAGCAGTACTTC	CASSQSYRSYEQYF
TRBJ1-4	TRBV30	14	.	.	TGTGCCTGGAGTTTTTCGTCGGGACTGGAAAAACTGTTTTTT	CAWSFSSGLEKLFF
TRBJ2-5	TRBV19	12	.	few	TGTGCCAGTAAACAGGAGGGGCAGAGCCAGTACTTC	CASKQEGQSQYF
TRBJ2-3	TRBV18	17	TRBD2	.	TGTGCCAGCTCATCAGGACTAGCGGGAACTAGCACAGATACGCAGTATTTT	CASSSGLAGTSTDTQYF
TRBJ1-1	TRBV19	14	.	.	TGTGCCAGTAGTATAGCCTACTCGGGGACTGAAGCTTTCTTT	CASSIAYSGTEAFF
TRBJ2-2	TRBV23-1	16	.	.	TGCGCCACCAGTTTCGGCGGGACCCTAAACACCGGGGAGCTGTTTTTT	CATSFGGTLNTGELFF
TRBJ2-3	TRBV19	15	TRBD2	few	TGTGCCAGCGTAGGGACTAGCGGGAGAGGGGATACGCAGTATTTT	CASVGTSGRGDTQYF
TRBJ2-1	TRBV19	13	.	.	TGTGCCAGTAGTATAGGAGCAGGGCTTGAGCAGTTCTTC	CASSIGAGLEQFF
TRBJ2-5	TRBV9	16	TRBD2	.	TGTGCCAGCAGCGTAGGGACTAGCGGTCCACAAGAGACCCAGTACTTC	CASSVGTSGPQETQYF
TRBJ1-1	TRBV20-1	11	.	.	TGCAGTGTATTAACACAACGTGAAGCTTTCTTT	CSVLTQREAFF